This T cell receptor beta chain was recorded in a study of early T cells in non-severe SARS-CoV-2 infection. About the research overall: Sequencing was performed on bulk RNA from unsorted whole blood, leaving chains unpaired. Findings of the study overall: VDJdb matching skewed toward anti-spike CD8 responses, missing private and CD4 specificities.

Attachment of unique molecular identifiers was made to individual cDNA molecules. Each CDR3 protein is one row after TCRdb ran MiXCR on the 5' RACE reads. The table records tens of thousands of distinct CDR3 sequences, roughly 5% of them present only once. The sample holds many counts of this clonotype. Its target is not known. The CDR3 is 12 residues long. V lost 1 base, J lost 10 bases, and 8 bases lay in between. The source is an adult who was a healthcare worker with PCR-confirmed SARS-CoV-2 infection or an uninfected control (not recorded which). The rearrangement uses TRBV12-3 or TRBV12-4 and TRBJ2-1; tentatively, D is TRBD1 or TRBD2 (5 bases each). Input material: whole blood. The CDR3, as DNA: TGTGCCAGCAGTTTAGGGGGGATAGAGCAGTTCTTC. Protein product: CASSLGGIEQFF.